This T cell receptor beta chain was sequenced in a study of T cell clonotyping in hematopoietic cell transplantation. Study results and caveats: Cells were unsorted, so CD4 and CD8 contributions were not separated. Recipient TCR diversity dropped after transplant; expanded clonotypes rose from day 30 to 180. Broader posttransplant TCR repertoire diversity was predicted by graft donor and pretransplant recipient Inverse Simpson Index values.

Data came from immunoSEQ multiplex PCR; TCRdb stores just in-frame clones and leaves some out. The sample carries approximately 41,000 clones, around 95% recorded once. CDR1 and CDR2 from the germline V gene are MNHEY and SVGAGI. Trimming pared 7 bases from V and 0 bases from J, leaving 15 bases between. The CDR3 runs 15 residues. This clone was counted a single time. Its matching antigen is unknown. The TCR originated in a man aged 25 to 45 in good health. Some clones in this sample may be carry-over from other donors' samples. Source material: peripheral blood mononuclear cells. The J gene is TRBJ1-1, the V gene TRBV6-5; weak D call: TRBD1 (5 bases). The CDR3 nucleotides read TGTGCCAGCACCTTTTCTCCGGGGGTGAACACTGAAGCTTTCTTT. This codes for CASTFSPGVNTEAFF.